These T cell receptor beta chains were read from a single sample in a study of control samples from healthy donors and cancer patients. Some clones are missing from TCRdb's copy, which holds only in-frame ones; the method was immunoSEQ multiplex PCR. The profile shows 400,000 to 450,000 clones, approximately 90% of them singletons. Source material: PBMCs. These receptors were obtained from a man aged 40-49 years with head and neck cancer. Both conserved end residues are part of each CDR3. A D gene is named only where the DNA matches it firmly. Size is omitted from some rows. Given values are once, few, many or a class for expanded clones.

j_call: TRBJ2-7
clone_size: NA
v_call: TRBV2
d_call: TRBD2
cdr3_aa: CASSERGGIYEQYF
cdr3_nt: TGTGCCAGCAGTGAACGGGGGGGGATTTACGAGCAGTACTTC

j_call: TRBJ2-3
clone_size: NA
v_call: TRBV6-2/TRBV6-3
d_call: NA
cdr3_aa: CAISYGVGQMDSDTQYF
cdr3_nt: TGTGCCATAAGTTACGGGGTAGGACAGATGGACTCAGATACGCAGTATTTT

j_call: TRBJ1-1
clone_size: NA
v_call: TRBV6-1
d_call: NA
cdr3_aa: CASSENGVMNTEAFF
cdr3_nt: TGTGCCAGCAGTGAAAACGGGGTTATGAACACTGAAGCTTTCTTT

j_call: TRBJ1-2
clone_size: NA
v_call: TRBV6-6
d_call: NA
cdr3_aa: CASSILSGGVVDGYTF
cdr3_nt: TGTGCCAGCAGTATTCTGTCCGGGGGAGTAGTGGATGGCTACACCTTC

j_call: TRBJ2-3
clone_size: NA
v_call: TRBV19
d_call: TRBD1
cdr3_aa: CASTARRDRGPSTDTQYF
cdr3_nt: TGTGCCAGTACCGCCCGTCGGGACAGGGGCCCTAGCACAGATACGCAGTATTTT

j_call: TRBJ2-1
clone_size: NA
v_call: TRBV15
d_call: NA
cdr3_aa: CATSPRPDYNEQFF
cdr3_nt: TGTGCCACCAGCCCCCGACCGGACTACAATGAGCAGTTCTTC

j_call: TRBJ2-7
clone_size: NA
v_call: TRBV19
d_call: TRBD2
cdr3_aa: CASSQTSGRGEQYF
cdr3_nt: TGTGCCAGTAGCCAGACTAGCGGGAGAGGCGAGCAGTACTTC

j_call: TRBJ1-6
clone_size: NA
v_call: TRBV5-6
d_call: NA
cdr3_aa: CASSLDAGSYNSPLHF
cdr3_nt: TGTGCCAGCAGCTTGGACGCGGGCTCCTATAATTCACCCCTCCACTTT

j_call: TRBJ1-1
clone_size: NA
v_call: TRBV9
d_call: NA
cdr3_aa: CASSVGPEGTEAFF
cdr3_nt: TGTGCCAGCAGCGTCGGACCAGAGGGGACTGAAGCTTTCTTT

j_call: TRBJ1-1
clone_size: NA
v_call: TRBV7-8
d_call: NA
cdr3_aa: CASSLRGNTEAFF
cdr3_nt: TGTGCCAGCAGCCTGCGGGGGAACACTGAAGCTTTCTTT

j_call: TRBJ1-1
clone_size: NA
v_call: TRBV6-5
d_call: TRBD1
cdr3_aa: CASRGTGTTEAFF
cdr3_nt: TGTGCCAGCAGGGGGACAGGGACCACTGAAGCTTTCTTT

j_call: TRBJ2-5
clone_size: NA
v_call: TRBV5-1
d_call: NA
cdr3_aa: CASSLDRRVQETQYF
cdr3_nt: TGCGCCAGCAGCTTGGACCGGCGGGTCCAAGAGACCCAGTACTTC

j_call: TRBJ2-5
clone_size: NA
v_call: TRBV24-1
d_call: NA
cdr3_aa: CATSDSRGRGETQYF
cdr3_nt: TGTGCCACCAGTGATTCGAGGGGGCGGGGAGAGACCCAGTACTTC

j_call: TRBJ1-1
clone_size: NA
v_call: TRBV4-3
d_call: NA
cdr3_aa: CASSQDYAGRVIFF
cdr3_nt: TGCGCCAGCAGCCAAGATTACGCAGGGAGGGTGATTTTCTTT

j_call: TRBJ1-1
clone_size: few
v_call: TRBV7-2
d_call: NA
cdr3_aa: CASSLLGGLGTEAFF
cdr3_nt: TGTGCCAGCAGCCTTCTCGGGGGCCTGGGCACTGAAGCTTTCTTT

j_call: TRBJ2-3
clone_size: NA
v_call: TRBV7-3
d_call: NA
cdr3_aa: CASSLGYDTDTQYF
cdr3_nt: TGTGCCAGCAGCTTAGGGTACGACACAGATACGCAGTATTTT

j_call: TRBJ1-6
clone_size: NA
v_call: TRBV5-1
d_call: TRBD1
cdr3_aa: CASSTGTGGTDSPLHF
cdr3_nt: TGCGCCAGCAGCACAGGCACAGGGGGAACCGATTCACCCCTCCACTTT

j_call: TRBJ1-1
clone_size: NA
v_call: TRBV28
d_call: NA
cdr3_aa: CASSLSAEAFF
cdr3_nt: TGTGCCAGCAGTTTAAGTGCGGAAGCTTTCTTT

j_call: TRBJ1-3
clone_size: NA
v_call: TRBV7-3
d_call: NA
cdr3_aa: CASSPRGFSSGNTIYF
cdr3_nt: TGTGCCAGCAGCCCCCGAGGGTTTAGCTCTGGAAACACCATATATTTT

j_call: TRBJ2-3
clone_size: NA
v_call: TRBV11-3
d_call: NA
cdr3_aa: CASSLRWGPDPDTQYF
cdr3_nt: TGTGCCAGCAGCTTACGCTGGGGTCCGGATCCAGATACGCAGTATTTT

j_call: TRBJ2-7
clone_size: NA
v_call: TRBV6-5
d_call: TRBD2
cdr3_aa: CASRGTSGIFEQYF
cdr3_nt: TGTGCCAGCAGGGGGACTAGCGGGATTTTCGAGCAGTACTTC

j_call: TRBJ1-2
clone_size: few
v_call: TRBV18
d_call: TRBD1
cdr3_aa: CASSPTDPGQQSYGYTF
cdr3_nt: TGTGCCAGCTCGCCTACCGACCCGGGACAGCAATCCTATGGCTACACCTTC

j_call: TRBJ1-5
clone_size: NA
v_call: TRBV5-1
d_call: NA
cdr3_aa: CASSLGAGAQPQHF
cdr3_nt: TGCGCCAGCAGCTTGGGCGCGGGGGCTCAGCCCCAGCATTTT

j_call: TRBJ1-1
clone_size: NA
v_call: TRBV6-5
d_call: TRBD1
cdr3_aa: CASRDRGRLTEAFF
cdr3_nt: TGTGCCAGCAGGGACAGGGGGCGTCTCACTGAAGCTTTCTTT

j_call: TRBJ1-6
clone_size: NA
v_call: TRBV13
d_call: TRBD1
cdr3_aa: CASTQGRGDSPLHF
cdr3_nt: TGTGCCAGCACACAGGGGAGAGGCGATTCACCCCTCCACTTT

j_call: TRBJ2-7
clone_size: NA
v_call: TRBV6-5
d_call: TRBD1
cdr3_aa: CASSNRGTPYEQYF
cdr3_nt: TGTGCCAGCAGTAACAGGGGCACCCCCTACGAGCAGTACTTC

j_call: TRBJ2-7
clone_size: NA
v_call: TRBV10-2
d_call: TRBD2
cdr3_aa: CASSGSFSIGTIYEQYF
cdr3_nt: TGCGCCAGCAGTGGGTCCTTTTCAATCGGGACTATCTACGAGCAGTACTTC

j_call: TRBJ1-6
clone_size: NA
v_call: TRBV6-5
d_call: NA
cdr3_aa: CASSEITGTYSPLHF
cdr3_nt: TGTGCCAGCAGCGAGATAACAGGGACCTATTCACCCCTCCACTTT

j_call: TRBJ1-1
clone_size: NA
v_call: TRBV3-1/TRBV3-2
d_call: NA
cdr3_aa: CASSQTRPGALNTEAFF
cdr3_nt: TGTGCCAGCAGCCAAACCCGGCCGGGGGCTTTGAACACTGAAGCTTTCTTT

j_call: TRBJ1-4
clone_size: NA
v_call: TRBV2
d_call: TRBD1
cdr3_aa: CASSGQGGREKLFF
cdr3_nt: TGTGCCAGCAGTGGACAGGGAGGGAGGGAAAAACTGTTTTTT

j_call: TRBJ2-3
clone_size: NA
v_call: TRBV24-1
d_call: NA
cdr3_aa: CATSDLTRDTDTQYF
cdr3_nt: TGTGCCACCAGTGATCTGACACGGGACACAGATACGCAGTATTTT

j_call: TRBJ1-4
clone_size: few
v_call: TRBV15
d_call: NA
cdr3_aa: CATSRDRSNEKLFF
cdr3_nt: TGTGCCACCAGCCGGGACCGATCTAATGAAAAACTGTTTTTT

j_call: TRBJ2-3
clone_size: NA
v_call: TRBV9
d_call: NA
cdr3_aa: CASSVSGELDTQYF
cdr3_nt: TGTGCCAGCAGCGTGTCAGGCGAGTTAGATACGCAGTATTTT

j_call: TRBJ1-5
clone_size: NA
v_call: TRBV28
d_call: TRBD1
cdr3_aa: CASSLYDRGRQPQHF
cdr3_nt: TGTGCCAGCAGTTTGTATGACAGGGGGCGTCAGCCCCAGCATTTT

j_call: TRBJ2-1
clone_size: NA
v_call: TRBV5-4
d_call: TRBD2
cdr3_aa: CASSLAGGGVNEQFF
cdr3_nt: TGTGCCAGCAGCTTGGCCGGTGGGGGGGTCAATGAGCAGTTCTTC

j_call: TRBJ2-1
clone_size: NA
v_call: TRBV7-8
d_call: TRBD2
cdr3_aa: CASSWTSRNEQFF
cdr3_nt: TGTGCCAGCAGCTGGACTAGCCGCAATGAGCAGTTCTTC